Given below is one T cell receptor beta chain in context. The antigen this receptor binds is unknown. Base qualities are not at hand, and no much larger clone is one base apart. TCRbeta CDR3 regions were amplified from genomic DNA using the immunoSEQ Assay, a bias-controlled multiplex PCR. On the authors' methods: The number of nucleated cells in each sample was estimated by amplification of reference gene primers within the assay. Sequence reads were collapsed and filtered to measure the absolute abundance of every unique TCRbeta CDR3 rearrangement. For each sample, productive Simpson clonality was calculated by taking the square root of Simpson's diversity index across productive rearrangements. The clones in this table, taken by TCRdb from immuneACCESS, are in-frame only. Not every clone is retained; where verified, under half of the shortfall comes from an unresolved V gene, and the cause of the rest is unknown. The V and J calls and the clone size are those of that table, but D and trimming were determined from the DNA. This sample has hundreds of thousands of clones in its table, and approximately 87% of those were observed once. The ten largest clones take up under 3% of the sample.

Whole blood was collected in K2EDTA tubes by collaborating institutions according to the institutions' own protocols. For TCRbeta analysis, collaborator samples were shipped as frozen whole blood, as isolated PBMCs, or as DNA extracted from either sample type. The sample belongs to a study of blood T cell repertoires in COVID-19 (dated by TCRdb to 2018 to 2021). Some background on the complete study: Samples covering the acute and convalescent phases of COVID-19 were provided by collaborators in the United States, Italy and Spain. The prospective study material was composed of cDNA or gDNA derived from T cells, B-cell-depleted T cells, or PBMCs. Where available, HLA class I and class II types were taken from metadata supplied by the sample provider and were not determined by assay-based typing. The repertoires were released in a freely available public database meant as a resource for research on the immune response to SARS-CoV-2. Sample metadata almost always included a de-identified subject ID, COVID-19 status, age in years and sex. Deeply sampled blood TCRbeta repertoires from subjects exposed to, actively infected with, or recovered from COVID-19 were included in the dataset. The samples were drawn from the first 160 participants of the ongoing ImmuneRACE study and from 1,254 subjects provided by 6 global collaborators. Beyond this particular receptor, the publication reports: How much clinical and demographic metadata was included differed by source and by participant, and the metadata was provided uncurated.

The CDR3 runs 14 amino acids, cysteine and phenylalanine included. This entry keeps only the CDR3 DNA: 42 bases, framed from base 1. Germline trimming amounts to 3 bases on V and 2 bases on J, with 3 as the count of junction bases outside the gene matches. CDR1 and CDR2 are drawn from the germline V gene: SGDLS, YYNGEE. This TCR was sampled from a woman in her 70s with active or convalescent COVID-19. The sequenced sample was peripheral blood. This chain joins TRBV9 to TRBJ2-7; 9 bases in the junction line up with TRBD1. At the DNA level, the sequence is TGTGCCAGCAGCGCGGGGGACAGGGCCTACGAGCAGTACTTC. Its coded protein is CASSAGDRAYEQYF.